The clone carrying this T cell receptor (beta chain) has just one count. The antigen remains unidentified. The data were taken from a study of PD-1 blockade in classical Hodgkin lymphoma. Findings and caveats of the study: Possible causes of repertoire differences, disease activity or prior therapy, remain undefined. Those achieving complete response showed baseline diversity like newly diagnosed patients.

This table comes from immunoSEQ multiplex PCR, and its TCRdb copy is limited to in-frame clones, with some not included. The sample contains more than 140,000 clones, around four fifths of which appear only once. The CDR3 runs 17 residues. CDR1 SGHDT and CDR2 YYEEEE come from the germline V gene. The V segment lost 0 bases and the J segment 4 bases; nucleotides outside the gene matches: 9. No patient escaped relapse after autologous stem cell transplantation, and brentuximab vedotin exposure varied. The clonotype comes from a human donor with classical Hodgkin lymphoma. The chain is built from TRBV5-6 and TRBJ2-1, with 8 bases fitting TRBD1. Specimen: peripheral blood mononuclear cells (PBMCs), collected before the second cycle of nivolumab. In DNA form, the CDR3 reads TGTGCCAGCAGCTTGGGTTCCCAGGGGGCCTTGTACAATGAGCAGTTCTTC. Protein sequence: CASSLGSQGALYNEQFF.